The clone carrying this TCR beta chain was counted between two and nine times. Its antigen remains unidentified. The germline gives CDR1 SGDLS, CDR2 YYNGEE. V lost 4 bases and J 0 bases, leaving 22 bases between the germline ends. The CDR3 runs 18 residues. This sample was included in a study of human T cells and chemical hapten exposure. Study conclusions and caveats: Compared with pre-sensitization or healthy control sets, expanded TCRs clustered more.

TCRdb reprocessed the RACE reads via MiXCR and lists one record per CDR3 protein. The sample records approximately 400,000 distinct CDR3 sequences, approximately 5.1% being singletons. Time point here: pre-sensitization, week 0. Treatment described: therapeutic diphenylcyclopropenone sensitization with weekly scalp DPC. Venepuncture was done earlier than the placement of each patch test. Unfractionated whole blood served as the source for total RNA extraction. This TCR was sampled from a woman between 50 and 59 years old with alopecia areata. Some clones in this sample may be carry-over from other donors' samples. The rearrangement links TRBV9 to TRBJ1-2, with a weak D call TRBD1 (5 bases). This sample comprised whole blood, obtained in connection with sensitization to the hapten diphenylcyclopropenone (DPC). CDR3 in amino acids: CASSSRTPSSKSNYGYTF. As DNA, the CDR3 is TGTGCCAGCAGCTCTAGGACACCCAGTTCTAAATCTAACTATGGCTACACCTTC.